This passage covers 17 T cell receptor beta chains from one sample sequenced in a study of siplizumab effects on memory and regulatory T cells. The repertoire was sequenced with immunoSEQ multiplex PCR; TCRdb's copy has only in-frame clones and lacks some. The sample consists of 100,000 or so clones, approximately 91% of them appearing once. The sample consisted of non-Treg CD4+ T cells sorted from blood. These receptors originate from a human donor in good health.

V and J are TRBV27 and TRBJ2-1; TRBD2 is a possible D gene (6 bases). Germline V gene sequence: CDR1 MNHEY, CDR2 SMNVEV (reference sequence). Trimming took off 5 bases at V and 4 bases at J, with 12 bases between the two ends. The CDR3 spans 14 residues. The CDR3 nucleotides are TGTGCCAGCAGTGGGGACTTTGGTTACAATGAGCAGTTCTTC. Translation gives CASSGDFGYNEQFF.

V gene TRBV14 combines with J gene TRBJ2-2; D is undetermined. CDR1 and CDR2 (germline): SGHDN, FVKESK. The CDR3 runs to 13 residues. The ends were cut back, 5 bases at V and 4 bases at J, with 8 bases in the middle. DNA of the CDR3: TGTGCCAGCAGCTCAGGCCTCACCGGGGAGCTGTTTTTT. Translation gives CASSSGLTGELFF.

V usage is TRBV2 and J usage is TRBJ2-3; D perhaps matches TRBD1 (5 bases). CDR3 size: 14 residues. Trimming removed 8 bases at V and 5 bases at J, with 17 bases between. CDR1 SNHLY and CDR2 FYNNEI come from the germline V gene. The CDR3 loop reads CASADAGLRDTQYF. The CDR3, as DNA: TGTGCCAGCGCTGATGCAGGGTTGCGAGATACGCAGTATTTT.

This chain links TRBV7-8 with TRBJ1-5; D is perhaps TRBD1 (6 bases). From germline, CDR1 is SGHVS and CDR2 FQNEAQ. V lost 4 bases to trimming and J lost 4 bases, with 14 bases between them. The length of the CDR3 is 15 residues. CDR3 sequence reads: CASSSPGTINQPQHF. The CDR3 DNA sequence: TGTGCCAGCAGCTCCCCCGGGACAATAAATCAGCCCCAGCATTTT.

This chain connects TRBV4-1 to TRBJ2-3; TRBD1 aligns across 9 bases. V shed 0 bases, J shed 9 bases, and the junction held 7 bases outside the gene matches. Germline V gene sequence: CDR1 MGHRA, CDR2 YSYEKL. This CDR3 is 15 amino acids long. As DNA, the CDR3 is TGCGCCAGCAGCCAAGATCCCGGGACAGGGTGGACGCAGTATTTT. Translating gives CASSQDPGTGWTQYF.

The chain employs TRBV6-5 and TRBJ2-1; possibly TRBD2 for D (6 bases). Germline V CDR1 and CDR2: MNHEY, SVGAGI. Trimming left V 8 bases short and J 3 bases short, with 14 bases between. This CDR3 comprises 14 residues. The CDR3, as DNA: TGTGCCAGCTCCCCCGGGAGCCGCTACAATGAGCAGTTCTTC. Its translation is CASSPGSRYNEQFF.

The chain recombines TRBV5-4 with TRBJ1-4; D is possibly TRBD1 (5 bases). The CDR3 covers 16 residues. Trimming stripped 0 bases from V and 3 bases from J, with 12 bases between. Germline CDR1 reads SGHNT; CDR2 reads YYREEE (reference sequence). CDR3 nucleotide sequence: TGTGCCAGCAGCTTGGGAGGGGTTGGGCCTAATGAAAAACTGTTTTTT. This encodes CASSLGGVGPNEKLFF.

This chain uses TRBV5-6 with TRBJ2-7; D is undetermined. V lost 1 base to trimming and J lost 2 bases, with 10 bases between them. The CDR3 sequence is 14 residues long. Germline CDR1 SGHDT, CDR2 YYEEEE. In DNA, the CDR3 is TGTGCCAGCAGCTTGTTTGAAAGGGCCTACGAGCAGTACTTC. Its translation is CASSLFERAYEQYF.

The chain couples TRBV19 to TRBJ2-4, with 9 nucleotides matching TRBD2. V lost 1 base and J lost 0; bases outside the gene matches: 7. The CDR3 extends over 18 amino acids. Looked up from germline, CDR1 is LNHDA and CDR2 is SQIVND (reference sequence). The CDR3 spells CASSIARASGIAKNIQYF. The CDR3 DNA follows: TGTGCCAGTAGTATAGCCCGAGCTAGCGGGATAGCCAAAAACATTCAGTACTTC.

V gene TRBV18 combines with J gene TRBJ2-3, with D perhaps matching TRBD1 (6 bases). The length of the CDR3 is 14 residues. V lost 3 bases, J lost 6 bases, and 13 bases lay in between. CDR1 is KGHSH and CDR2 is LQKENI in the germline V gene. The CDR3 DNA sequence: TGTGCCAGCTCACCTAATAGGGGGAAGGATACGCAGTATTTT. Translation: CASSPNRGKDTQYF.

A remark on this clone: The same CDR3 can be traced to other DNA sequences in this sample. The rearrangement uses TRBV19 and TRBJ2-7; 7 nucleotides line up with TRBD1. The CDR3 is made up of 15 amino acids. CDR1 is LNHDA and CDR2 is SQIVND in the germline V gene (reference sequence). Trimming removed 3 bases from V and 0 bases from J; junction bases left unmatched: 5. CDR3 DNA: TGTGCCAGTAGTATCGGACAGGCGAGCTCCTACGAGCAGTACTTC. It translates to CASSIGQASSYEQYF.

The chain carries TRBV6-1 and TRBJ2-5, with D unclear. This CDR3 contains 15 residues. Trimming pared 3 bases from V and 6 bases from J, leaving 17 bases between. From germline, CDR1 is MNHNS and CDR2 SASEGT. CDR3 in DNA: TGTGCCAGCAGTGACGGTACAGAGCTGGGGAAGACCCAGTACTTC. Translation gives CASSDGTELGKTQYF.

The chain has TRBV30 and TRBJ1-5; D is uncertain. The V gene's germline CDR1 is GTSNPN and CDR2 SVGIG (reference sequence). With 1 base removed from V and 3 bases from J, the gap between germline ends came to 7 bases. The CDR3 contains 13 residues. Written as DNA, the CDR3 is TGTGCCTGGAGTGAGGACTACAATCAGCCCCAGCATTTT. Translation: CAWSEDYNQPQHF. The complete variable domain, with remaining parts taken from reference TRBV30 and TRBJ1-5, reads SQTIHQWPATLVQPVGSPLSLECTVEGTSNPNLYWYRQAAGRGLQLLFYSVGIGQISSEVPQNLSASRPQDRQFILSSKKLLLSDSGFYLCAWSEDYNQPQHFGDGTRLSIL.

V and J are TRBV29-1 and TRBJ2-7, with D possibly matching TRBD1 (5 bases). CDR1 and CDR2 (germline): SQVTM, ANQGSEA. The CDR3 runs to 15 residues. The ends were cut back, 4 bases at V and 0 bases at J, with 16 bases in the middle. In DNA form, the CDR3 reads TGCAGCGTTGTCTCGGCCAGGGCCAGCTCCTACGAGCAGTACTTC. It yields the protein CSVVSARASSYEQYF.

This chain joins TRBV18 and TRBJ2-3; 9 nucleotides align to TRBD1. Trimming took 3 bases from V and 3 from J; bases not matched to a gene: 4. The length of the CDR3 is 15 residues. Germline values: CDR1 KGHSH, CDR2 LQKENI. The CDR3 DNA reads TGTGCCAGCTCACCCGGGACAGGGAGGACAGATACGCAGTATTTT. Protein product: CASSPGTGRTDTQYF.

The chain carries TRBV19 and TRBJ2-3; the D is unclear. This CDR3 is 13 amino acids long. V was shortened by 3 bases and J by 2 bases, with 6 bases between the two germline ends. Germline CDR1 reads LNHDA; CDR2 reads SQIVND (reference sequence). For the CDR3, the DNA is TGTGCCAGTAGTATGGGGTACACAGATACGCAGTATTTT. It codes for CASSMGYTDTQYF.

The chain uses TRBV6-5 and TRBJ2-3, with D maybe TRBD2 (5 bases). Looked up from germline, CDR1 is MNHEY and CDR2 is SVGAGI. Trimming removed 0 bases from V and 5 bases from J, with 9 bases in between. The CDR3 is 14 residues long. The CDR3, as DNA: TGTGCCAGCAGTTACTCGGGAGAACGAGATACGCAGTATTTT. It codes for CASSYSGERDTQYF.